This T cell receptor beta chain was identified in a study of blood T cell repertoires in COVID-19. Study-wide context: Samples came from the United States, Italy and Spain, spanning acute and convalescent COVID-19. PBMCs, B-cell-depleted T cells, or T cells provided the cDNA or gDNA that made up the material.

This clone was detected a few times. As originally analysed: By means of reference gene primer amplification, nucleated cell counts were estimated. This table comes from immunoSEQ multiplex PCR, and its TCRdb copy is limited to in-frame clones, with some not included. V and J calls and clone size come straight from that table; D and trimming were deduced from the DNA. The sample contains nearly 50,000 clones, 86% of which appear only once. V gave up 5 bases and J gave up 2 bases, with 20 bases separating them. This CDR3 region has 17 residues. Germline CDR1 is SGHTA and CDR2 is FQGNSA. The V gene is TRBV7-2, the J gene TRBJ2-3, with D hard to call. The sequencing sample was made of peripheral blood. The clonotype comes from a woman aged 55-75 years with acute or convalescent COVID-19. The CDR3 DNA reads TGTGCCAGCAGCCCAACGGCGGTATCCTACTTCACAGATACGCAGTATTTT. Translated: CASSPTAVSYFTDTQYF.